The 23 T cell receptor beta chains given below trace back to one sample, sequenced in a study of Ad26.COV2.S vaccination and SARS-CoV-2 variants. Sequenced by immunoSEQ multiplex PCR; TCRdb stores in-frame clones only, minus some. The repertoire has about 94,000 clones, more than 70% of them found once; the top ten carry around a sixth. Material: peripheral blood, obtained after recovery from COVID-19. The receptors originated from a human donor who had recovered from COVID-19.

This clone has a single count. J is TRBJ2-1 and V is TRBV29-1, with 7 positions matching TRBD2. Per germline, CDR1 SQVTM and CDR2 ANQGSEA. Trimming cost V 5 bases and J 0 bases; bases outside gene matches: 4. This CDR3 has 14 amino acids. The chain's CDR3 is CSVSRGSSYNEQFF. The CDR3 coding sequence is TGCAGCGTTTCCCGCGGGAGCTCCTACAATGAGCAGTTCTTC.

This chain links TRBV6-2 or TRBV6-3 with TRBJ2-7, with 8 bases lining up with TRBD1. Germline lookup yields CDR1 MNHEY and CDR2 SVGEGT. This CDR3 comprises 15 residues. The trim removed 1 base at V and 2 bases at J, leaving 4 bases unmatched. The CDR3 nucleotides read TGTGCCAGCAGTTACTTGGGACAGGCCACCTACGAGCAGTACTTC. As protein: CASSYLGQATYEQYF.

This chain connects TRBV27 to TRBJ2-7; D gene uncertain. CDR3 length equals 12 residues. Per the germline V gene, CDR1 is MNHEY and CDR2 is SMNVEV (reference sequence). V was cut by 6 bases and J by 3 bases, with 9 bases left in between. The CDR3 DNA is TGTGCCAGCAGCCTACCCTACTACGAGCAGTACTTC. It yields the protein CASSLPYYEQYF.

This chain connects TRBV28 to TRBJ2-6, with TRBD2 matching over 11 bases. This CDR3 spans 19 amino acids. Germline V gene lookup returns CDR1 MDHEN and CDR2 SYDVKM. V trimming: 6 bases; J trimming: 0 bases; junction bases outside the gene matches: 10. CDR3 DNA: TGTGCCAGCAGCCCCACCGGGACTAGCGGCTTCTCTGGGGCCAACGTCCTGACTTTC. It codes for CASSPTGTSGFSGANVLTF.

CDR3: CASSRRTRNTQYF. DNA of the CDR3: TGTGCCAGCAGTCGCCGGACTAGAAATACGCAGTATTTT. The genes are TRBV6-5 and TRBJ2-3; TRBD2 agrees at 7 bases. Germline V gene lookup returns CDR1 MNHEY and CDR2 SVGAGI. The V gene end was trimmed by 5 bases and the J gene end by 7 bases; junction bases not matched to a gene: 6. The CDR3 has 13 residues.

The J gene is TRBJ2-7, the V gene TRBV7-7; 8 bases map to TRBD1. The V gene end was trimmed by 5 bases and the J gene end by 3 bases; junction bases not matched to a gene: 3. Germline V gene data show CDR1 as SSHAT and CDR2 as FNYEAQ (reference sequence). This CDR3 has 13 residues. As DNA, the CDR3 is TGTGCCAGCAGCCTCACAGGGGGCTACGAGCAGTACTTC. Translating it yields CASSLTGGYEQYF.

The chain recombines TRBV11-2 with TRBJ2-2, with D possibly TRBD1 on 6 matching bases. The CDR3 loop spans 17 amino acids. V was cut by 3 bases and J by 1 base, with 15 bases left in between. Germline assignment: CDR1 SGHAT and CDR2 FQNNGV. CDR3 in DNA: TGTGCCAGCAGCTTTAGGGGGATAGTCCTGAACACCGGGGAGCTGTTTTTT. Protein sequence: CASSFRGIVLNTGELFF. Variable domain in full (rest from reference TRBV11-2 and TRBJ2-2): EAGVAQSPRYKIIEKRQSVAFWCNPISGHATLYWYQQILGQGPKLLIQFQNNGVVDDSQLPKDRFSAERLKGVDSTLKIQPAKLEDSAVYLCASSFRGIVLNTGELFFGEGSRLTVL.

CDR3 bases: TGTGCCAGCAGTTACGGTCAGGTTTCCTACGAGCAGTACTTC. Its protein is CASSYGQVSYEQYF. V gene TRBV6-2 or TRBV6-3 combines with J gene TRBJ2-7; no definite D call. CDR3 length equals 14 residues. The V and J ends lost 2 bases and 1 base respectively, with 9 bases between them. Looked up from germline, CDR1 is MNHEY and CDR2 is SVGEGT.

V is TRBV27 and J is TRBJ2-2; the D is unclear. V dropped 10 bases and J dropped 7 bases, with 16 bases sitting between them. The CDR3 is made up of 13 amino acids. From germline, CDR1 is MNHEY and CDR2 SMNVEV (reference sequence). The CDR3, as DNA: TGTGCCACTCGGACCGCGTCGTTCGGGGAGCTGTTTTTT. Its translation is CATRTASFGELFF.

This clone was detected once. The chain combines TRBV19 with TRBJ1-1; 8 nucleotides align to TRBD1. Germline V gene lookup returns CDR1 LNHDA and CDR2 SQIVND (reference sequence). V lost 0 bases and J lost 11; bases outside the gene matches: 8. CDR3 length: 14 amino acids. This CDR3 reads CASSIDRWTGLAFF. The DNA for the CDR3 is TGTGCCAGTAGTATAGATCGGTGGACAGGGCTCGCTTTCTTT.

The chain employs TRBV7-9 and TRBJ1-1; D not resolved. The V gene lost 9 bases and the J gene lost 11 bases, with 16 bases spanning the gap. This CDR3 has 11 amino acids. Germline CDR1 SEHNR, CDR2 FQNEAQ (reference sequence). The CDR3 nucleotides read TGTGCCAGTAAGGCGAGGACTGTTGCTTTCTTT. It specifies CASKARTVAFF.

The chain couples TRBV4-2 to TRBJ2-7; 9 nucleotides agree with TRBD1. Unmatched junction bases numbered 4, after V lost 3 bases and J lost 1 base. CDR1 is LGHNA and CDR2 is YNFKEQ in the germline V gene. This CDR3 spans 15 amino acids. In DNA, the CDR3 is TGTGCCAGCAGCCAGGCCGGGACAGGGTCCTACGAGCAGTACTTC. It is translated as CASSQAGTGSYEQYF.

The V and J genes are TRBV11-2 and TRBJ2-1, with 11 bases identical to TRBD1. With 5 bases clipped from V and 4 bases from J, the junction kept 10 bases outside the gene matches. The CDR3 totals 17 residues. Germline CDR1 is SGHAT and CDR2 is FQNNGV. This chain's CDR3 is CASSPLGRDRGYNEQFF. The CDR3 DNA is TGTGCCAGCAGCCCCCTTGGCCGGGACAGGGGGTACAATGAGCAGTTCTTC.

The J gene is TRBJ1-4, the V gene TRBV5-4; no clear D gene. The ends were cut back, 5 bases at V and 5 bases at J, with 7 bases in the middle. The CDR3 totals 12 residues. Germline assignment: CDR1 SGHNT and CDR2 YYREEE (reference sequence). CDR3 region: CASRGLNEKLFF. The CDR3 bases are TGTGCCAGCAGAGGGTTAAATGAAAAACTGTTTTTT.

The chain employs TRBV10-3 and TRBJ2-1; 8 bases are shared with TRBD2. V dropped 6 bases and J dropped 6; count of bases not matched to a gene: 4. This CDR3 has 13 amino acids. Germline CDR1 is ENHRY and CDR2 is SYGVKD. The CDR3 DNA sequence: TGTGCCATCAGCCGACTAGCGTTCAATGAGCAGTTCTTC. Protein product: CAISRLAFNEQFF.

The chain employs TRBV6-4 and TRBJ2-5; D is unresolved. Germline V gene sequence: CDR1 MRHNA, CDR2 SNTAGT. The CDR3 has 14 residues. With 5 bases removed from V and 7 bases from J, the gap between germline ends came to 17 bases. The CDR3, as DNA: TGTGCCAGCAGTAAGTCCGCCACCGACGGGACCCAGTACTTC. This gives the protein CASSKSATDGTQYF.

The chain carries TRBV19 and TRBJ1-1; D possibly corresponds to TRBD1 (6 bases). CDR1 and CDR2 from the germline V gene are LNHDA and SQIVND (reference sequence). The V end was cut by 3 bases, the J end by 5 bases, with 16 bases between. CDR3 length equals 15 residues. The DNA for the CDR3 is TGTGCCAGTAGTATCCGCGGGGGGCTGGGGACTGAAGCTTTCTTT. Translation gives CASSIRGGLGTEAFF.

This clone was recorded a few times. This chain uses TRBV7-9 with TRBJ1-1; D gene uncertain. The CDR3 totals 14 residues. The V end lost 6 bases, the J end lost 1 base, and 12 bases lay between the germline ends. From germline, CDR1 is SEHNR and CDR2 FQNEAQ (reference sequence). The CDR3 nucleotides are TGTGCCAGCAGACCCGAAACCGAGAACACTGAAGCTTTCTTT. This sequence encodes CASRPETENTEAFF.

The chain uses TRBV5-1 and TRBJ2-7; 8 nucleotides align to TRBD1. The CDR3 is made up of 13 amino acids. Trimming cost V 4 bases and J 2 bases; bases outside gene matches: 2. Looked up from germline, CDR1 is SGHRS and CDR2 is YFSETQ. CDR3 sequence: CASSGTGPYEQYF. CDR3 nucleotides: TGCGCCAGCAGCGGGACAGGACCCTACGAGCAGTACTTC.

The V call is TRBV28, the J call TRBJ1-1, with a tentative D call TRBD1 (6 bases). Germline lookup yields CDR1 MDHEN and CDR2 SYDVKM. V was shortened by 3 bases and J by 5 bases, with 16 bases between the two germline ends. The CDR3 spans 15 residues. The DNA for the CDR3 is TGTGCCAGCAGTTTCCTCACCAGGGGAGTGACTGAAGCTTTCTTT. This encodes CASSFLTRGVTEAFF.

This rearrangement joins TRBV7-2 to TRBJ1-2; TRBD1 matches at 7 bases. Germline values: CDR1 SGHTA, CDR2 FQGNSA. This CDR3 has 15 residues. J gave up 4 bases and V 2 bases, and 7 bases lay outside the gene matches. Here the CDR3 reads CASSLRSEGAYGYTF. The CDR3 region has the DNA TGTGCCAGCAGCTTAAGGTCTGAGGGGGCCTATGGCTACACCTTC.

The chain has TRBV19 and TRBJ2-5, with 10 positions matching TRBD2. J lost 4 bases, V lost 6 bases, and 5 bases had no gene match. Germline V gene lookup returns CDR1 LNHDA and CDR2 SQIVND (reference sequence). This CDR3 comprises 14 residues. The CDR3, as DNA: TGTGCCAGTAGAGAAAGCGGGAGGGCAGAGACCCAGTACTTC. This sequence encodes CASRESGRAETQYF.

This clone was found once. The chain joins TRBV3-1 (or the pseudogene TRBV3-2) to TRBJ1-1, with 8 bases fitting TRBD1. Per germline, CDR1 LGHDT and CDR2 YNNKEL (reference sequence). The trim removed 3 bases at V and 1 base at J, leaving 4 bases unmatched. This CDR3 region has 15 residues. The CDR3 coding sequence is TGTGCCAGCAGCCACTGGGACAGGACGAACACTGAAGCTTTCTTT. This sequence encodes CASSHWDRTNTEAFF.